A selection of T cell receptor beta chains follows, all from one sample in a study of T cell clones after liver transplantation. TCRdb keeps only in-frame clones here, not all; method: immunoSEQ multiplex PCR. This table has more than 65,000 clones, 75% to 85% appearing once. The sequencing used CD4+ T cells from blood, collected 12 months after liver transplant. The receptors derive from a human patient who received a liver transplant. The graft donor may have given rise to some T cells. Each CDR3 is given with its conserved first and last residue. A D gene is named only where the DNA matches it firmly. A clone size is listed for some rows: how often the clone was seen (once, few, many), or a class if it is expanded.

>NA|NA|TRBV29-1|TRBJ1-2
TGCAGCGTTGAGCGGGGGACCAGAGGCTACACCTTC
CSVERGTRGYTF
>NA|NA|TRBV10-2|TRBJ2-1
TGCGCCAGCAGTGGGGTTACGGACAATGAGCAGTTCTTC
CASSGVTDNEQFF
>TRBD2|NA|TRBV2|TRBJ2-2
TGTGCCAGCAGTACACGCTATACCGGGACTAGACCCACCGGGGAGCTGTTTTTT
CASSTRYTGTRPTGELFF
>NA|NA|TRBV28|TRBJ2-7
TGTGCCAGCAGTTTATACATCTACGAGCAGTACTTC
CASSLYIYEQYF
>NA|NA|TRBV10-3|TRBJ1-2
TGTGCCACGAGCGCAGGACCCCTTTCGTATGGCTACACCTTC
CATSAGPLSYGYTF
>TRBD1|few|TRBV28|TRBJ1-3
TGTGCCAGCAGGGATTTGAGGGGGCGGGGAAACACCATATATTTT
CASRDLRGRGNTIYF
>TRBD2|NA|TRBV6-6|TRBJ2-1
TGTGCCAGCAGGCTTCCGGGACTAGCGGGAGGTGAGCAGTTCTTC
CASRLPGLAGGEQFF
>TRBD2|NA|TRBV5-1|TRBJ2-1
TGCGCCAGCAGCCAACTAGCGGGGTTCTACAATGAGCAGTTCTTC
CASSQLAGFYNEQFF
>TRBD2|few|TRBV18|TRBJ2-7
TGTGCCAGCTCACCTAACAGCGGGACCTCCTACGAGCAGTACTTC
CASSPNSGTSYEQYF
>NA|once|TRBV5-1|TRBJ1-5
TGCGCCAGCAGCTTGACGGCAGGGGATGGTCAGCCCCAGCATTTT
CASSLTAGDGQPQHF
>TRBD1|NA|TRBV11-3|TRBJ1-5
TGTGCCAGCAGCAGGGGGCAAGGTCAGCCCCAGCATTTT
CASSRGQGQPQHF
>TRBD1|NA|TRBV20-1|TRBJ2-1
TGCAGTGTGGGACAGGGCAATGAGCAGTTCTTC
CSVGQGNEQFF
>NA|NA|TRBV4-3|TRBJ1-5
TGCGCCAGCAGCCAGGCGGTCGATCAGCCCCAGCATTTT
CASSQAVDQPQHF
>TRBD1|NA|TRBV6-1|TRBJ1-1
TGTGCCAGCAGTGGATCCGGGACAGGGAACACTGAAGCTTTCTTT
CASSGSGTGNTEAFF
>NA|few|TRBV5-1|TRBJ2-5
TGCGCCAGCAGCTTGGCAGGGTTGGAGACCCAGTACTTC
CASSLAGLETQYF
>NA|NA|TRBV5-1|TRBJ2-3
TGCGCCAGCAGCTTTTCTAGCCATGATACGCAGTATTTT
CASSFSSHDTQYF
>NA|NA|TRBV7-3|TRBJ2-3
TGTGCCAGCAGCTTGGGCCATTCCACAGATACGCAGTATTTT
CASSLGHSTDTQYF
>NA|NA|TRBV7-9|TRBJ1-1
TGTGCCAGCAGCCGGACAATGAACACTGAAGCTTTCTTT
CASSRTMNTEAFF
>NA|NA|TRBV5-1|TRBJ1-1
TGCGCCAGCAGCTTAAAGGGCCCTAACACTGAAGCTTTCTTT
CASSLKGPNTEAFF
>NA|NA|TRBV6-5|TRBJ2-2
TGTGCCAGCCGTCGAGGACACCTGGGGCTTGGGGAGCTGTTTTTT
CASRRGHLGLGELFF
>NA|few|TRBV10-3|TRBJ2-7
TGTGCCATCAGTTCCACGGGAGCCGAGCAGTACTTC
CAISSTGAEQYF
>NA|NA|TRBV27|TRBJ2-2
TGTGCCAGCAGTTTCTCCTACACCGGGGAGCTGTTTTTT
CASSFSYTGELFF
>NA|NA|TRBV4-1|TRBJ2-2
TGCGCCAGCAGCCAAGAGAGAACCGGGGAGCTGTTTTTT
CASSQERTGELFF
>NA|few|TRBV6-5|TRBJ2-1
TGTGCCAGCAGTTCCCCGGGCATGCCCTACAATGAGCAGTTCTTC
CASSSPGMPYNEQFF
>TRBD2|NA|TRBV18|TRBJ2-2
TGTGCCAGCTCACCCCAAGCGACTAGCGTCGACACCGGGGAGCTGTTTTTT
CASSPQATSVDTGELFF
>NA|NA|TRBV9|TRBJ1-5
TGTGCCAGCAGCGCCCTAGGGGGGGTCAATCAGCCCCAGCATTTT
CASSALGGVNQPQHF
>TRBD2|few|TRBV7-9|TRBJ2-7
TGTGCCAGCAGCTCCGCCGGACTAGCGGGAGTCAGCGAGCAGTACTTC
CASSSAGLAGVSEQYF
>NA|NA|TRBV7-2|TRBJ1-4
TGTGCCAGCAGCTTAGTTGCTAATGAAAAACTGTTTTTT
CASSLVANEKLFF